Following are 32 T cell receptor beta chains from one sample sequenced in a study of T cell responses to AZD1222 COVID-19 vaccine. This table comes from immunoSEQ multiplex PCR, and its TCRdb copy is limited to in-frame clones, with some not included. The table lists 80,000 to 95,000 clones, 92% of them singletons, with approximately 5.2% in the top ten. Sequencing was performed on peripheral blood, taken on day 0 of AZD1222 vaccination. The receptors come from an adult in good health.

This chain uses TRBV7-9 with TRBJ2-2; 7 nucleotides line up with TRBD2. V trimming: 4 bases; J trimming: 5 bases; junction bases outside the gene matches: 4. Germline CDR1 SEHNR, CDR2 FQNEAQ (reference sequence). This CDR3 spans 14 amino acids. Here the CDR3 DNA reads TGTGCCAGCAGCTCCGAGGGAGGGACCGGGGAGCTGTTTTTT. Translated: CASSSEGGTGELFF.

The CDR3 nucleotides read TGCAGCGGAACATGGGTCACCGGGGAGCTGTTTTTT. This sequence encodes CSGTWVTGELFF. The rearrangement links TRBV29-1 to TRBJ2-2; D unresolved. The ends were cut back, 7 bases at V and 4 bases at J, with 10 bases in the middle. Germline CDR1 reads SQVTM; CDR2 reads ANQGSEA. This CDR3 is built from 12 residues.

The chain links TRBV5-6 to TRBJ2-2; 7 bases match TRBD1. The V gene end was trimmed by 4 bases and the J gene end by 4 bases; junction bases not matched to a gene: 10. The germline V gene has CDR1 SGHDT and CDR2 YYEEEE. This CDR3 has 16 amino acids. In DNA, the CDR3 is TGTGCCAGCAGCCCCACAGGACAGGCCTTCACCGGGGAGCTGTTTTTT. As protein: CASSPTGQAFTGELFF.

The chain couples TRBV3-1 (or the pseudogene TRBV3-2) to TRBJ1-4, with D uncertain. V lost 5 bases, J lost 7 bases, and 14 bases lay in between. CDR1 is LGHDT, CDR2 YNNKEL, per germline (reference sequence). This CDR3 comprises 14 residues. The CDR3 loop is CASSGAQPGEKLFF. The DNA of the CDR3 is TGTGCCAGCAGCGGCGCGCAGCCTGGTGAAAAACTGTTTTTT.

The chain links TRBV5-3 to TRBJ2-7; TRBD1 matches at 10 bases. TRBV5-3 belongs to the ORF category, with a function that is uncertain. The CDR3 totals 16 residues. The J segment lost 2 bases and the V segment lost 3 bases, leaving 8 bases of the junction unmatched. This chain's CDR3 is CARSYQGQGIAYEQYF. The DNA for the CDR3 is TGTGCCAGAAGCTACCAGGGACAGGGGATCGCCTACGAGCAGTACTTC.

This rearrangement joins TRBV7-9 to TRBJ1-2, with D uncertain. Germline CDR1 is SEHNR and CDR2 is FQNEAQ (reference sequence). The V gene lost 4 bases and the J gene lost 6 bases, with 9 bases spanning the gap. The CDR3 contains 12 residues. CDR3 residues: CASSWEQNGYTF. The DNA of the CDR3 is TGTGCCAGCAGCTGGGAACAAAATGGCTACACCTTC.

This clone was recorded only once. The chain links TRBV19 to TRBJ1-1; D not resolved. CDR3 length equals 13 residues. Germline V gene lookup returns CDR1 LNHDA and CDR2 SQIVND (reference sequence). Trimming shortened V by 5 bases and J by 1 base, and 8 bases separated the two germline ends. Here the CDR3 DNA reads TGTGCCAGTAGTCGTGGCAGGAACACTGAAGCTTTCTTT. This codes for CASSRGRNTEAFF. Combining the CDR3 with reference TRBV19 and TRBJ1-1 gives the whole variable domain DGGITQSPKYLFRKEGQNVTLSCEQNLNHDAMYWYRQDPGQGLRLIYYSQIVNDFQKGDIAEGYSVSREKKESFPLTVTSAQKNPTAFYLCASSRGRNTEAFFGQGTRLTVV.

The V call is TRBV7-9, the J call TRBJ2-2; D not certain. Germline CDR1 reads SEHNR; CDR2 reads FQNEAQ (reference sequence). V was clipped by 5 bases and J by 7 bases, with 14 bases between them. CDR3 length equals 14 residues. The DNA for the CDR3 is TGTGCCAGCAGCCTGTCCGGAGACGGCGGGGAGCTGTTTTTT. The encoded protein is CASSLSGDGGELFF.

This clone is a singleton in its sample. For the CDR3, the DNA is TGTGCCAGTAGTATAGGAGCGCGGACAGGAGGAGGAGAGACCCAGTACTTC. Translated: CASSIGARTGGGETQYF. The chain employs TRBV19 and TRBJ2-5, with 7 bases aligning to TRBD1. The CDR3 covers 17 residues. Germline V gene sequence: CDR1 LNHDA, CDR2 SQIVND (reference sequence). J lost 4 bases, V lost 1 base, and 12 bases had no gene match.

This clone came up a few times. The chain couples TRBV9 to TRBJ2-3, with TRBD2 matching 7 bases. The CDR3 has 15 residues. The J segment lost 1 base and the V segment lost 4 bases, leaving 6 bases of the junction unmatched. CDR1 and CDR2 (germline): SGDLS, YYNGEE. CDR3 region: CASSLTSSGTDTQYF. DNA for the CDR3: TGTGCCAGCAGCTTGACTAGCAGTGGCACAGATACGCAGTATTTT.

J is TRBJ2-7 and V is TRBV28, with 7 bases that match TRBD1. The CDR3 runs 16 residues. V trimming: 3 bases; J trimming: 2 bases; junction bases outside the gene matches: 10. The V gene's germline CDR1 is MDHEN and CDR2 SYDVKM. The CDR3 spells CASSFSVGQGAYEQYF. DNA for the CDR3: TGTGCCAGCAGTTTTAGCGTAGGGCAGGGGGCCTACGAGCAGTACTTC.

The rearrangement links TRBV3-1 (or the pseudogene TRBV3-2) to TRBJ2-1; D is uncertain. The germline CDR1 and CDR2 sequences are LGHDT and YNNKEL (reference sequence). This CDR3 is built from 13 residues. V gave up 5 bases and J gave up 4 bases, with 9 bases separating them. The CDR3 bases are TGTGCCAGCAGCAACGGACCATACAATGAGCAGTTCTTC. Translated: CASSNGPYNEQFF.

The rearrangement uses TRBV4-1 and TRBJ2-1, with 11 bases fitting TRBD2. Germline-derived CDR1 and CDR2 are MGHRA and YSYEKL. Trimming took 10 bases from V and 5 from J; bases not matched to a gene: 10. This CDR3 contains 15 residues. The CDR3 DNA reads TGCGCCATTGCAATAGCGGGAGGGCCCAACAATGAGCAGTTCTTC. The encoded protein is CAIAIAGGPNNEQFF.

V gene TRBV7-3 combines with J gene TRBJ2-2; 7 bases are shared with TRBD2. Germline CDR1 reads SGHTA; CDR2 reads FQGTGA. Trimming at V came to 2 bases and at J to 0 bases, leaving 15 bases not matched to a gene. The CDR3 totals 20 residues. The DNA of the CDR3 is TGTGCCAGCAGCTTAGGTAAACGAGGCGGGAGTAGTTCGAACACCGGGGAGCTGTTTTTT. It codes for CASSLGKRGGSSSNTGELFF. The whole variable domain, remainder taken from reference TRBV7-3 and TRBJ2-2, is GAGVSQTPSNKVTEKGKYVELRCDPISGHTALYWYRQSLGQGPEFLIYFQGTGAADDSGLPNDRFFAVRPEGSVSTLKIQRTERGDSAVYLCASSLGKRGGSSSNTGELFFGEGSRLTVL.

This clone was detected a few times. The genes are TRBV28 and TRBJ2-5; D is perhaps TRBD1 (5 bases). Germline V lookup: CDR1 MDHEN, CDR2 SYDVKM. CDR3 length equals 16 residues. Trimming removed 5 bases from V and 5 bases from J, with 21 bases in between. CDR3 bases: TGTGCCAGCAGTCCCACAGGTTCGTTAGCCAGGGAGACCCAGTACTTC. It specifies CASSPTGSLARETQYF.

This clone was observed once. The chain is built from TRBV14 and TRBJ1-5; D possibly corresponds to TRBD1 (5 bases). The germline gives CDR1 SGHDN, CDR2 FVKESK. The CDR3 is 16 amino acids. Trimming stripped 0 bases from V and 5 bases from J, with 14 bases between. The CDR3 bases are TGTGCCAGCAGCCAAGAACCGGGGGAGGGACATCAGCCCCAGCATTTT. Its translation: CASSQEPGEGHQPQHF.

As DNA, the CDR3 is TGTGCCAGCACCGGACAGTACAATGAGCAGTTCTTC. This encodes CASTGQYNEQFF. The chain carries TRBV28 and TRBJ2-1; D is perhaps TRBD1 (6 bases). Germline V gene sequence: CDR1 MDHEN, CDR2 SYDVKM. Trimming took off 7 bases at V and 4 bases at J, with 8 bases between the two ends. There are 12 residues in the CDR3.

V and J are TRBV24-1 and TRBJ2-1; tentatively, D is TRBD1 or TRBD2 (6 bases each). Germline CDR1 is KGHDR and CDR2 is SFDVKD. Trimming stripped 4 bases from V and 7 bases from J, with 13 bases between. This CDR3 has 14 amino acids. The CDR3 region is CATSEQGGLNEQFF. DNA for the CDR3: TGTGCCACCAGTGAACAGGGAGGTTTAAATGAGCAGTTCTTC.

The CDR3 loop reads CASSRIGQAADEQYF. The CDR3 nucleotides are TGCGCCAGCAGCCGAATCGGACAGGCGGCCGACGAGCAGTACTTC. The chain has TRBV4-1 and TRBJ2-7, with 7 bases that match TRBD1. J was trimmed by 5 bases and V by 4 bases; bases with no gene match: 11. Germline assignment: CDR1 MGHRA and CDR2 YSYEKL. This CDR3 is 15 amino acids long.

V is TRBV11-2 and J is TRBJ2-2; the match to TRBD2 covers 12 bases. This CDR3 contains 17 residues. The J segment lost 7 bases and the V segment lost 2 bases, leaving 8 bases of the junction unmatched. Germline V CDR1 and CDR2: SGHAT, FQNNGV. CDR3 in DNA: TGTGCCAGCAGCTTACGCTCGGGACTAGCGGGTTACGGGGAGCTGTTTTTT. This encodes CASSLRSGLAGYGELFF. The full variable domain, rest sourced from reference TRBV11-2 and TRBJ2-2, is EAGVAQSPRYKIIEKRQSVAFWCNPISGHATLYWYQQILGQGPKLLIQFQNNGVVDDSQLPKDRFSAERLKGVDSTLKIQPAKLEDSAVYLCASSLRSGLAGYGELFFGEGSRLTVL.

This clone appeared a single time. Compared with germline, one end of the junction differs, possibly owing to a read error. This chain joins TRBV4-1 and TRBJ2-1; weak D call: TRBD2 (6 bases). Looked up from germline, CDR1 is MGHRA and CDR2 is YSYEKL. The CDR3 contains 17 residues. CDR3 in DNA: TGCGCCAGCAGCTTTAGGCGCGGGGAAGGGCCTTACAGTGAGCAGTTCTTC. It codes for CASSFRRGEGPYSEQFF.

This clone appeared once. V usage is TRBV19 and J usage is TRBJ2-5; 9 positions match TRBD1. Germline-derived CDR1 and CDR2 are LNHDA and SQIVND (reference sequence). The CDR3 runs 12 residues. With 9 bases clipped from V and 7 bases from J, the junction kept 6 bases outside the gene matches. Here the CDR3 DNA reads TGTGCCAGCAACACAGGGGGCGGGACCCAGTACTTC. Its protein product is CASNTGGGTQYF.

The chain recombines TRBV7-2 with TRBJ1-1; 8 positions agree with TRBD1. V was clipped by 5 bases and J by 1 base; unmatched bases: 3. There are 14 residues in the CDR3. Germline values: CDR1 SGHTA, CDR2 FQGNSA. CDR3 DNA sequence: TGTGCCAGCAGCCGGGACAGGTCGAACACTGAAGCTTTCTTT. Translating gives CASSRDRSNTEAFF.

The V and J genes are TRBV2 and TRBJ1-2; TRBD1 agrees at 8 bases. The CDR3 has 13 residues. Trimming cost V 3 bases and J 4 bases; bases outside gene matches: 1. Germline V gene lookup returns CDR1 SNHLY and CDR2 FYNNEI. The CDR3 DNA reads as TGTGCCAGCAGTGACAGGGGGCCCTATGGCTACACCTTC. Its protein product is CASSDRGPYGYTF.

This chain connects TRBV7-8 to TRBJ1-1; D unclear. The V end was cut by 1 base, the J end by 3 bases, with 12 bases between. CDR1 is SGHVS and CDR2 is FQNEAQ in the germline V gene. The CDR3 totals 15 residues. The CDR3 region is CASSLVEGWDTEAFF. Here the CDR3 DNA reads TGTGCCAGCAGCTTAGTAGAGGGTTGGGACACTGAAGCTTTCTTT.

The chain carries TRBV5-1 and TRBJ2-5; D gene ambiguous. The CDR3 extends over 14 amino acids. The V gene lost 3 bases and the J gene lost 5 bases, with 14 bases spanning the gap. In germline, CDR1 is SGHRS, CDR2 YFSETQ. The DNA of the CDR3 is TGCGCCAGCAGCTCTCTTACCGGATCGGAGACCCAGTACTTC. The encoded protein is CASSSLTGSETQYF.

This sequence joins TRBV14 and TRBJ1-2; no clear D gene. This CDR3 contains 14 residues. V lost 3 bases to trimming and J lost 6 bases, with 14 bases between them. Germline CDR1 reads SGHDN; CDR2 reads FVKESK. DNA for the CDR3: TGTGCCAGCAGCCAGGGGTTTGGGTCCGATGGCTACACCTTC. Residues: CASSQGFGSDGYTF.

This clone was recorded a few times. This sequence joins TRBV7-2 and TRBJ2-1, with 13 bases identical to TRBD2. Germline V gives CDR1 SGHTA, CDR2 FQGNSA. The V and J ends lost 2 bases and 9 bases, in that order; junction bases with no gene match: 1. The CDR3 totals 14 residues. CDR3 amino acids: CASSLTSGRVEQFF. In DNA, the CDR3 is TGTGCCAGCAGCTTAACTAGCGGGAGGGTTGAGCAGTTCTTC.

The chain joins TRBV7-6 to TRBJ2-1, with 9 bases identical to TRBD1. Per the germline V gene, CDR1 is SGHVS and CDR2 is FNYEAQ. This CDR3 contains 18 residues. V lost 1 base, J lost 3 bases, and 10 bases stayed unmatched. The CDR3 reads CASSLDLRGTGYYNEQFF. The CDR3, as DNA: TGTGCCAGCAGCTTAGACTTGCGGGGGACAGGGTACTACAATGAGCAGTTCTTC.

The chain joins TRBV7-3 to TRBJ2-3; D may match TRBD1 or TRBD2 (5 bases each). V lost 5 bases, J lost 3 bases, and 15 bases lay in between. Germline CDR1 and CDR2: SGHTA and FQGTGA. This CDR3 contains 15 residues. CDR3: CASSRSGGETDTQYF. In DNA form, the CDR3 reads TGTGCCAGCAGCCGATCTGGGGGTGAGACAGATACGCAGTATTTT. Based on the CDR3 plus reference TRBV7-3 and TRBJ2-3, the full variable domain is GAGVSQTPSNKVTEKGKYVELRCDPISGHTALYWYRQSLGQGPEFLIYFQGTGAADDSGLPNDRFFAVRPEGSVSTLKIQRTERGDSAVYLCASSRSGGETDTQYFGPGTRLTVL.

The chain uses TRBV28 and TRBJ1-4; the D gene is possibly TRBD1 (5 bases). The V gene's germline CDR1 is MDHEN and CDR2 SYDVKM. This CDR3 region has 14 residues. V gave up 4 bases and J gave up 7 bases, with 13 bases separating them. Here the CDR3 DNA reads TGTGCCAGCAGTTCCGCAGGGCCCGGTGAAAAACTGTTTTTT. Its protein is CASSSAGPGEKLFF. The complete variable domain, with remaining parts taken from reference TRBV28 and TRBJ1-4, reads DVKVTQSSRYLVKRTGEKVFLECVQDMDHENMFWYRQDPGLGLRLIYFSYDVKMKEKGDIPEGYSVSREKKERFSLILESASTNQTSMYLCASSSAGPGEKLFFGSGTQLSVL.

The CDR3 coding sequence is TGTGCCAGCAGCTTAGTCGGGGGTGACTATGGCTACACCTTC. It yields the protein CASSLVGGDYGYTF. The chain uses TRBV7-2 and TRBJ1-2; possible D gene TRBD1, 5 bases. V was trimmed by 1 base and J by 3 bases, leaving 9 bases between them. From germline, CDR1 is SGHTA and CDR2 FQGNSA. The CDR3 has 14 residues.